Sequencing of this T cell receptor beta chain was carried out in a study of CD8 T cells in ankylosing spondylitis. General study results and limits: Matched ankylosing spondylitis synovial fluid reportedly contained a significantly enriched population of disease-linked clones. Previously reported in reactive arthritis synovial fluid and blood were some of the motif variants. Relatively scarce in peripheral blood, disease-linked clones were CD8+.

Germline CDR1 and CDR2: LGHNA and YSLEER. The germline V and J ends were trimmed by 0 bases and 3 bases, with 6 bases remaining between them. CDR3 length: 14 residues. Quantitative 5'-RACE with molecular barcodes produced the TCR beta libraries. TCRdb processed the 5' RACE reads anew with MiXCR; each CDR3 protein has one entry. The table has 24,000 or so distinct CDR3 sequences, around 13% seen once. There are a few counts of this clonotype. What it binds is not known. The TCR sequence derives from a male donor with ankylosing spondylitis or in good health (not recorded which). Sequenced input: blood. The rearrangement links TRBV4-3 to TRBJ2-1; D not resolved. The CDR3 region is CASSQDGNYNEQFF. DNA for the CDR3: TGCGCCAGCAGCCAAGATGGAAACTACAATGAGCAGTTCTTC.